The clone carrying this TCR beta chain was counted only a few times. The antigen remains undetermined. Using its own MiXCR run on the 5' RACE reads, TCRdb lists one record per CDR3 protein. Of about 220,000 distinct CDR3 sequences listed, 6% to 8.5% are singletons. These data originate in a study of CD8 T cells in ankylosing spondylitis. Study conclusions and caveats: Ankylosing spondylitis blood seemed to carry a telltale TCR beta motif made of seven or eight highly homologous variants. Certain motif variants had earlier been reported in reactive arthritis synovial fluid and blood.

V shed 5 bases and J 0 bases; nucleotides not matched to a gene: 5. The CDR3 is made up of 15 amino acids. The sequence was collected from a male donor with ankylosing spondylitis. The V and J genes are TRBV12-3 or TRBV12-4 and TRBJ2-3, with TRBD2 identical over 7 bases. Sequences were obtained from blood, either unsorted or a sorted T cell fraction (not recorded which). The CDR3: CASSPFSGSTDTQYF. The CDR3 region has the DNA TGTGCCAGCAGTCCCTTTAGCGGGAGCACAGATACGCAGTATTTT.